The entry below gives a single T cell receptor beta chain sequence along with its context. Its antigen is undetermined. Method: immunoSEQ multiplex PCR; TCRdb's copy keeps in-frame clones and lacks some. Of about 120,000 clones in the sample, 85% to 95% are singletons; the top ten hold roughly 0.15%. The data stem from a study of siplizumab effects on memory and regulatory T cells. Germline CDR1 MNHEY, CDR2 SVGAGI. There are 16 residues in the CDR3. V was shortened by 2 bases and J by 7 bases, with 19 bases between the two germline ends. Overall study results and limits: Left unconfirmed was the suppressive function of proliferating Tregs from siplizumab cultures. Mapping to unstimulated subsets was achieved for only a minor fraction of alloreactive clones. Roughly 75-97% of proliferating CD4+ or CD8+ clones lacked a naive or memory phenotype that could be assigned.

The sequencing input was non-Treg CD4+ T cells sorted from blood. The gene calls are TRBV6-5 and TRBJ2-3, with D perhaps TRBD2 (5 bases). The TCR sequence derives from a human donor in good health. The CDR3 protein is CASSYANGDQRNTQYF. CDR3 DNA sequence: TGTGCCAGCAGTTACGCCAACGGGGATCAGAGGAATACGCAGTATTTT.